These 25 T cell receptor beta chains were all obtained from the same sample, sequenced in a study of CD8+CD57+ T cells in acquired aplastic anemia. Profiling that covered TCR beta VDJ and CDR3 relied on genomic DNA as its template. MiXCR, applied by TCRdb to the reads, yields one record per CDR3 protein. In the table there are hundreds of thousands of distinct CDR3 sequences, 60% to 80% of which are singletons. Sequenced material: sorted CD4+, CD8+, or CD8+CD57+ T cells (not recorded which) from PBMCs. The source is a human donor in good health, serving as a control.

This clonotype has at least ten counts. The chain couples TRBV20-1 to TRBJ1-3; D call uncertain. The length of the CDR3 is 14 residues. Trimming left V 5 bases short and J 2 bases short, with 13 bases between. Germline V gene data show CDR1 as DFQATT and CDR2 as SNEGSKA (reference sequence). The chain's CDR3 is CSAVDPGAGNTIYF. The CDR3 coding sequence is TGCAGTGCTGTCGACCCTGGGGCTGGAAACACCATATATTTT.

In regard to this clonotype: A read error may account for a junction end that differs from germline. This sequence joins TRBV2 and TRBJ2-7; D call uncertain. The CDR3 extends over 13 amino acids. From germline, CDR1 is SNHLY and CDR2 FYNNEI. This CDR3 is CASSLKAENGQPF. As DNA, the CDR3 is TGTGCCAGCAGCCTGAAGGCAGAAAATGGGCAGCCCTTC.

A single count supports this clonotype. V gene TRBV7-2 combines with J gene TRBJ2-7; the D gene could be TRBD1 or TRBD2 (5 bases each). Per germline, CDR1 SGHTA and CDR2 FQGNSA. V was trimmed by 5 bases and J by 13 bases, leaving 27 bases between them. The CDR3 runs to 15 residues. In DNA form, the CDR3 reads TGTGCCAGCAGCCAGGACACCGCGCGGGCATACGAGCTCTACTTC. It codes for CASSQDTARAYELYF.

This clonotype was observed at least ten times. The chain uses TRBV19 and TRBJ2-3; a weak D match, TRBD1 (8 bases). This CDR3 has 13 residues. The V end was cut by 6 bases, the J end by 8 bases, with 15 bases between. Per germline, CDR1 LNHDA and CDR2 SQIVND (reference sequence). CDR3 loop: CASREQGGGTQYF. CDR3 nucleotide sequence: TGTGCCAGTAGGGAACAGGGGGGGGGTACGCAGTATTTT.

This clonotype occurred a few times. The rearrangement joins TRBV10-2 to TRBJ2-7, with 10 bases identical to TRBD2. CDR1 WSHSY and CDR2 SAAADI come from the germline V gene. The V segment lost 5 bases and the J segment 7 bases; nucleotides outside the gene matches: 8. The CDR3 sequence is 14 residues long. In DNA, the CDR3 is TGCGCCAGCAGTCCCAGTAGCGGGGGGTGGGAGCAGTACTTC. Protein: CASSPSSGGWEQYF.

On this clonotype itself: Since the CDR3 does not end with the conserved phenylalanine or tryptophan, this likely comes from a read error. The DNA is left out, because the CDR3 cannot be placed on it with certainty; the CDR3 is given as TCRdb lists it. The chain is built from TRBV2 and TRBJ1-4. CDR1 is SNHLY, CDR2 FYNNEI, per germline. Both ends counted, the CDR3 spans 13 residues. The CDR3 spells CASSRQGGITGFL.

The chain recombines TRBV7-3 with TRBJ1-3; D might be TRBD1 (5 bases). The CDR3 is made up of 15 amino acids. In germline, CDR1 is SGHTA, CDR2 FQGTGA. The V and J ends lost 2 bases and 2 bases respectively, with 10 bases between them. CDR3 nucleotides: TGTGCCAGCAGCTTAGATTTGGGGGCTGGAAACACCATATATTTT. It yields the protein CASSLDLGAGNTIYF.

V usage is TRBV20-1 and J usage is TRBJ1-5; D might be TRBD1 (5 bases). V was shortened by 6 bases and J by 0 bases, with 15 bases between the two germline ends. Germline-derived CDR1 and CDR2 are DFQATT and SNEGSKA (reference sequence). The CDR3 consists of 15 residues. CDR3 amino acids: CSAKTGTNSNQPQHF. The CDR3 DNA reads TGCAGTGCCAAAACAGGAACCAATAGCAATCAGCCCCAGCATTTT.

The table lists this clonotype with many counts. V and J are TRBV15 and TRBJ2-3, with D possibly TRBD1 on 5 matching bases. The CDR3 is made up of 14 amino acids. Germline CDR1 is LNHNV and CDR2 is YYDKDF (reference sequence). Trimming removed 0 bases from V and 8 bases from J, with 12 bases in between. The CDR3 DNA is TGTGCCACCAGCAGAGAAAGGGGATGGGTTACGCAGTATTTT. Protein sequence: CATSRERGWVTQYF.

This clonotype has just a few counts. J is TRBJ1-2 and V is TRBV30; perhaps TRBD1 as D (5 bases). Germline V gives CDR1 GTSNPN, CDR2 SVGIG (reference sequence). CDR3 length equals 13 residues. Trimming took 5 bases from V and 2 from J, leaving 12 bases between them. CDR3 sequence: CAWGAGGNYGYTF. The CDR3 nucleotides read TGTGCCTGGGGGGCGGGGGGGAACTATGGCTACACCTTC.

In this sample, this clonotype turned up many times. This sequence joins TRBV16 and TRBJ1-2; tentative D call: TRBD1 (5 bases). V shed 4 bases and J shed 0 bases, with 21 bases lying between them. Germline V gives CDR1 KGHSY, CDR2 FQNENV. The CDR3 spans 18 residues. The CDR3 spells CASSPRGKGSSSNYGYTF. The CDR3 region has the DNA TGTGCCAGCAGCCCGCGGGGGAAGGGGAGTAGCTCTAACTATGGCTACACCTTC.

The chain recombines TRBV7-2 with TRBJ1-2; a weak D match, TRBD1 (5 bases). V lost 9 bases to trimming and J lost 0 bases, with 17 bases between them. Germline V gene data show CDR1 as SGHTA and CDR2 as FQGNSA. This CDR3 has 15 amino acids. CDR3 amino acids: CASSPANRSNYGYTF. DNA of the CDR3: TGTGCCAGTAGTCCAGCGAACAGGTCTAACTATGGCTACACCTTC.

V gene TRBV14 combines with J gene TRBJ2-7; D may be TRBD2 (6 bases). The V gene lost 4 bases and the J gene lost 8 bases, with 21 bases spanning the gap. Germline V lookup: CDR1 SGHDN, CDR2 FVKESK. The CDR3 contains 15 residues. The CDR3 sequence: CASSPGRTPTSQQYF. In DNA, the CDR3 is TGTGCCAGCAGCCCTGGGAGGACCCCTACTTCCCAGCAGTACTTC.

CDR3 nucleotides: TGCGCCAGCAGTGCGACAGGGTACTACGAGCAGTACTTC. It yields the protein CASSATGYYEQYF. The gene calls are TRBV10-2 and TRBJ2-7; 7 bases align to TRBD1. The V and J ends lost 4 bases and 3 bases, in that order; junction bases with no gene match: 3. The CDR3 totals 13 residues. Germline V gives CDR1 WSHSY, CDR2 SAAADI.

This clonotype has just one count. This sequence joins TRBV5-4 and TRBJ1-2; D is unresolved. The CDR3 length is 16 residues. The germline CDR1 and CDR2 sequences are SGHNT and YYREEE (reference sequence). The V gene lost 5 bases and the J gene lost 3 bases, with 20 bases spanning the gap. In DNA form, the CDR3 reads TGTGCCAGCAGTCTAGCCGGGCAGGCCCTACACTATGGCTACACCTTC. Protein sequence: CASSLAGQALHYGYTF.

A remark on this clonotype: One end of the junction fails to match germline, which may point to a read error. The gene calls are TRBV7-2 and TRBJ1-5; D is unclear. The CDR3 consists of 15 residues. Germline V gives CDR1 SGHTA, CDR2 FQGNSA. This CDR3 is CASSLDGNRHQPGHF. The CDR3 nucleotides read TGTGCCAGCAGTTTGGACGGCAATAGGCATCAGCCCGGGCACTTT.

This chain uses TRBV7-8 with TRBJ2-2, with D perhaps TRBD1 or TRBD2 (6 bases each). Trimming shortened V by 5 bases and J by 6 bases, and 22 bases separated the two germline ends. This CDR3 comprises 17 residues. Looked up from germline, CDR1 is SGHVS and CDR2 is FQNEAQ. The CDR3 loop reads CASSPGDSGHNAGELFF. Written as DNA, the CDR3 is TGTGCCAGCAGCCCAGGGGACTCGGGACATAACGCCGGGGAGCTGTTTTTT.

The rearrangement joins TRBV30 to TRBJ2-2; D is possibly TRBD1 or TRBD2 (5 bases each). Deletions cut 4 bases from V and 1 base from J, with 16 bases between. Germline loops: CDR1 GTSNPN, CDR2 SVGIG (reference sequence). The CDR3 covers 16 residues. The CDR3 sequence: CAWKGRGRLNTGELFF. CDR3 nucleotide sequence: TGTGCCTGGAAGGGTAGGGGACGCCTGAACACCGGGGAGCTGTTTTTT.

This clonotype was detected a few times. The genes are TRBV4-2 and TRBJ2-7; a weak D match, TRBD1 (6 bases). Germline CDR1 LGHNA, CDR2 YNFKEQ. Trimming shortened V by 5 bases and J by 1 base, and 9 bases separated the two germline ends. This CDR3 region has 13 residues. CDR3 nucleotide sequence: TGTGCCAGCAGCTTCGGGACATCCTACGAGCAGTACTTC. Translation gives CASSFGTSYEQYF.

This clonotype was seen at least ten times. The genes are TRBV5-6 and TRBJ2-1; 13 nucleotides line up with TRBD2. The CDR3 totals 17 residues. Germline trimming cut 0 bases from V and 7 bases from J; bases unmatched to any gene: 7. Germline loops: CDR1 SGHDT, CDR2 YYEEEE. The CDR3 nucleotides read TGTGCCAGCAGCTTGGTACGACTAGCGGGGGGCAGGAATGAGCAGTTCTTC. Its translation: CASSLVRLAGGRNEQFF. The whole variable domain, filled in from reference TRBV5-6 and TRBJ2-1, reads DAGVTQSPTHLIKTRGQQVTLRCSPKSGHDTVSWYQQALGQGPQFIFQYYEEEERQRGNFPDRFSGHQFPNYSSELNVNALLLGDSALYLCASSLVRLAGGRNEQFFGPGTRLTVL.

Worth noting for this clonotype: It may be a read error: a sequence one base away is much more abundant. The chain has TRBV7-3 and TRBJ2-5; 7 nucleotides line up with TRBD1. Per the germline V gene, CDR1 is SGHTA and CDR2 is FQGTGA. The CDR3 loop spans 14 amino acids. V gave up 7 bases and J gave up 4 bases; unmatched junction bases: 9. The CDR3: CASKPLTGPETQYF. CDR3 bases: TGTGCCAGCAAACCACTGACAGGGCCAGAGACCCAGTACTTC.

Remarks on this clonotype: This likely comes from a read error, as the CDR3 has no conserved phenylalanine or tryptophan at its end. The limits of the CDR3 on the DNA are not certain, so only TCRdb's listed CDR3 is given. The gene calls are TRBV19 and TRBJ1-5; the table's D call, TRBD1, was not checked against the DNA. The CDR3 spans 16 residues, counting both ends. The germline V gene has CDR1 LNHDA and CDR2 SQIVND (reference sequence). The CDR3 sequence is CASSTNKQGGDQSLHL.

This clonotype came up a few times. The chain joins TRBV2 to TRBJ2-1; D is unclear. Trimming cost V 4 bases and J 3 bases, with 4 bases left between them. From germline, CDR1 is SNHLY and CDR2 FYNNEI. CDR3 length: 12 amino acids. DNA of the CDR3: TGTGCCAGCAGTGTGGGCTACAATGAGCAGTTCTTC. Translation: CASSVGYNEQFF.

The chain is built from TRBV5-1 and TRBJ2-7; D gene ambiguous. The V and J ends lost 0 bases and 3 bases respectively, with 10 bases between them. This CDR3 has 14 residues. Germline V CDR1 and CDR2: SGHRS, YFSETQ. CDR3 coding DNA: TGCGCCAGCAGCTTGGAACCCGGGTACTACGAGCAGTACTTC. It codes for CASSLEPGYYEQYF.

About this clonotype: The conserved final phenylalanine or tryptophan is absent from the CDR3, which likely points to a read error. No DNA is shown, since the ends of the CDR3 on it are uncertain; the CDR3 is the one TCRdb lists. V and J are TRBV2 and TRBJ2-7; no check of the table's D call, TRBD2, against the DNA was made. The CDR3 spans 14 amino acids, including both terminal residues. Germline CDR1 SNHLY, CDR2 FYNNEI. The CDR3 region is CARGRHTHAYEQQG.